Below are 3 T cell receptor beta chains sequenced from a single sample in a study of cytomegalovirus exposure and HLA in healthy donors. This PCR relied on a set of 60 Vbeta primers and 13 Jbeta primers. The data were produced by immunoSEQ multiplex PCR, yet TCRdb's version contains in-frame clones alone and is incomplete. There are 150,000 to 200,000 clones in the sample; over 75% occur only once, and under 2.5% lies in the top ten. Sequenced: PBMCs. The receptor source for this set is a man in his sixties in good health and CMV-seronegative.

Turning to this clone: A junction end diverges from the germline sequence, so it may reflect a read error. The chain is built from TRBV29-1 and TRBJ2-5; D possibly corresponds to TRBD2 (6 bases). The CDR3 consists of 16 residues. Germline V gene data show CDR1 as SQVTM and CDR2 as ANQGSEA. The CDR3 DNA reads as TGCAGCGTGACTTCCCCGACGGGGGTGGGGGGAGAGGCCCAGTACTTC. It specifies CSVTSPTGVGGEAQYF.

This chain uses TRBV4-2 with TRBJ1-2, with 9 bases that match TRBD1. Trimming took 1 base from V and 8 from J; bases not matched to a gene: 11. This CDR3 region has 16 residues. CDR1 is LGHNA and CDR2 is YNFKEQ in the germline V gene. The CDR3 spells CASSQAQGAPGGGYTF. The CDR3 DNA follows: TGTGCCAGCAGCCAAGCACAGGGGGCACCAGGTGGGGGCTACACCTTC.

The rearrangement uses TRBV7-9 and TRBJ2-6; possibly TRBD2 for D (5 bases). The CDR3 is 16 residues long. CDR1 and CDR2 (germline): SEHNR, FQNEAQ (reference sequence). V was clipped by 0 bases and J by 9 bases, with 15 bases between them. The CDR3 DNA reads as TGTGCCAGCAGCTTAGCGATCAGTCAGGAGGACAACGTCCTGACTTTC. Its protein product is CASSLAISQEDNVLTF.